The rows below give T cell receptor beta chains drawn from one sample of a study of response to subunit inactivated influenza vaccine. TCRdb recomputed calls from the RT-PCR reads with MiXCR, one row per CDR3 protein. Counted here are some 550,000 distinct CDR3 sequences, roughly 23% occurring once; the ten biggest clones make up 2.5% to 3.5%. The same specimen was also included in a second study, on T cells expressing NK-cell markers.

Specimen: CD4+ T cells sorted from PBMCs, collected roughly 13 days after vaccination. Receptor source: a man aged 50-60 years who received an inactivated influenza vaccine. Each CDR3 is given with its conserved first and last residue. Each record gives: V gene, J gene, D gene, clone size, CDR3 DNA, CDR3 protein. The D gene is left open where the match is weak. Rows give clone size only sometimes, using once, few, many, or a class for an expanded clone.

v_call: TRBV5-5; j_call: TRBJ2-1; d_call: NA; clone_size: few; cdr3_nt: TGTGCCAGCAGCTTGGTTTCCTCCTACAATGAGCAGTTCTTC; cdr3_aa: CASSLVSSYNEQFF
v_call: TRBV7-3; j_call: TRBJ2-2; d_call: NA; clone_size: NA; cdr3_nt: TGTGCCAGCAGCTTACTGGGGGCGGGGAACACCGGGGAGCTGTTTTTT; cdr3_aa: CASSLLGAGNTGELFF
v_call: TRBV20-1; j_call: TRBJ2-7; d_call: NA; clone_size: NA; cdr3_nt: TGCAGTGCTAGAGATGACACCAGGGACTCCTACGAGCAGTACTTC; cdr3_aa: CSARDDTRDSYEQYF
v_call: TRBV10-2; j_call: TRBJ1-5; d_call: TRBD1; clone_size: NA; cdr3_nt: TGCGCCAGCAGACAGGGGCCCAATCAGCCCCAGCATTTT; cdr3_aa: CASRQGPNQPQHF
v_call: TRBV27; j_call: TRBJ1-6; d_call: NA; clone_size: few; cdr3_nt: TGTGCCAGCAGATCGGGGGGACTACCTAATTCACCCCTCCACTTT; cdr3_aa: CASRSGGLPNSPLHF
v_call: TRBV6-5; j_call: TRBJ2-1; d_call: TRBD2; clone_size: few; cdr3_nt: TGTGCCAGCAGTTTAGCGGGGGCCTCCTACAATGAGCAGTTCTTC; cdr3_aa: CASSLAGASYNEQFF
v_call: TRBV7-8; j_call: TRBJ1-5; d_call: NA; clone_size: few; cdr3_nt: TGTGCCAGCAGCTTAGAGTATGGGGTGAAGGATCAGCCCCAGCATTTT; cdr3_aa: CASSLEYGVKDQPQHF
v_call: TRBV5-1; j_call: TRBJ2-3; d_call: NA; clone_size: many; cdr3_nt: TGTGCCAGCAGTTCAGGGAGCACAGATACGCAGTATTTT; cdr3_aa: CASSSGSTDTQYF
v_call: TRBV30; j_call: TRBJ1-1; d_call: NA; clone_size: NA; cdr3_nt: TGTGCCTGGAGACCCAGGGGGAACACTGAAGCTTTCTTT; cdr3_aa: CAWRPRGNTEAFF
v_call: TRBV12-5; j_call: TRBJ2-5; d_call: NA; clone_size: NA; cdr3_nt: TGTGCTAGTGGCCAGGACCAAGAGACCCAGTACTTC; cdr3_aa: CASGQDQETQYF
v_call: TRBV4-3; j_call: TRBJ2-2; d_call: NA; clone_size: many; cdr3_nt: TGCGCCAGCAGCCAAGATACTGCTCGGGGGTATGAGCTGTTTTTT; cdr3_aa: CASSQDTARGYELFF